This T cell receptor (beta chain) was retrieved from a study of T cell responses to AZD1222 COVID-19 vaccine. Study results and caveats: The study found vaccine-associated CD4 TCRs spanning spike, dominant at 160-218 and 743-854.

Germline V lookup: CDR1 LGHNA, CDR2 YSLEER. The CDR3 has 15 residues. Trimming took 3 bases from V and 5 from J; bases not matched to a gene: 7. The data were produced by immunoSEQ multiplex PCR, yet TCRdb's version contains in-frame clones alone and is incomplete. This sample has 83,000 or so clones; under 95% occur once, and the top ten carry around 30%. Pooling of second doses given at about 4 or about 12 weeks was done. Concerning this clone: Its antigen remains unknown.

This receptor was obtained from an adult who received the AZD1222 COVID-19 vaccine. The chain combines TRBV4-3 with TRBJ1-1; 9 bases fit TRBD1. The sequences come from peripheral blood, collected 28 days after the second AZD1222 dose. CDR3 bases: TGCGCCAGCAGCCAGTCGACAGGGGGAGAGACTGAAGCTTTCTTT. Protein: CASSQSTGGETEAFF.